Described below is a single T cell receptor (beta chain) sequence and its context. The antigen remains unidentified. CDR3 length equals 13 residues. Germline CDR1 MNHNS, CDR2 SASEGT. The data were obtained in a study of T cells expressing NK-cell markers. Study-wide background: Beta-chain profiling covered CD3+CD56+NKG2C+, CD3+CD56+NKG2C- and CD3+CD56-NKG2C+ sorted subsets.

A 5'RACE template switching approach incorporating UMIs was used to make TCR beta cDNA. One entry per CDR3 protein, without DNA, is what TCRdb gives after re-calling the 5' RACE reads. The repertoire shows 200,000 to 300,000 distinct CDR3 sequences; the top ten hold around 3.9%. Study-wide findings and caveats: For about 6 donors, the dominant NKG2C+ clonotypes made up roughly 1.0-7.0% of their CD8+ T cells.

Specimen: blood T cells: a sorted CD56 or NKG2C T cell subset, CD4+ or CD8+ T cells, or bulk PBMC T cells (not recorded which). This receptor was taken from a woman between 18 and 70 years old in good health. The chain combines TRBV6-1 with TRBJ2-7. The CDR3 region is CASRKISGYEQYF.